The next 24 T cell receptor beta chains were all read from a single sample in a study of Graves' ophthalmopathy and Graves' hyperthyroidism listed by TCRdb under 2018. The sequencing machine was an Illumina HiSeq 2000. For repertoire sequencing, TCR beta CDR3 regions were amplified from RNA transcripts. The first round was an RT-PCR using HTBI primers with the Qiagen OneStep RT-PCR kit, and this first round was followed by a second-round multiplex PCR, then size selection and purification. TCRdb reanalyzed the raw reads on its own, using fastp at Q25 for trimming and MiXCR for clone calling, and kept in-frame beta chains. A single entry per CDR3 protein holds the most common genes and DNA from its merged rows. Present in this sample are 500,000 to 800,000 distinct CDR3 sequences, roughly 39% of which were seen just once. The biggest ten clones account for roughly 3% of the sample. Sequenced sample: peripheral blood. All receptors derive from an adult man with Graves' ophthalmopathy.

This clonotype was seen ten or more times. The gene calls are TRBV29-1 and TRBJ1-1, with 7 bases lining up with TRBD1. Germline trimming cut 4 bases from V and 10 bases from J; bases unmatched to any gene: 12. The V gene's germline CDR1 is SQVTM and CDR2 ANQGSEA. This CDR3 region has 13 residues. Here the CDR3 reads CSVGTDGNRGAFF. CDR3 in DNA: TGCAGCGTTGGGACAGATGGTAACAGGGGAGCTTTCTTT.

The sample holds many counts of this clonotype. The chain couples TRBV25-1 to TRBJ1-1, with D tentatively TRBD1 (6 bases). Trimming left V 1 base short and J 5 bases short, with 11 bases between. The V gene's germline CDR1 is MGHDK and CDR2 SYGVNS. This CDR3 comprises 14 residues. The CDR3 sequence: CASSESNRETEAFF. The CDR3 DNA follows: TGTGCCAGCAGTGAATCAAACAGGGAGACTGAAGCTTTCTTT.

The chain is built from TRBV5-5 and TRBJ1-2; D is undetermined. The CDR3 covers 13 residues. Germline V gives CDR1 SGHKS, CDR2 YYEKEE (reference sequence). Between the trimmed V and J ends, which lost 3 bases and 8 bases, there was a span of 14 bases. The CDR3 nucleotides read TGTGCCAGCAGCTGGGGAGTGGGGAAAGGCTACACCTTC. Protein: CASSWGVGKGYTF.

This chain connects TRBV15 to TRBJ1-2; TRBD1 agrees at 7 bases. The germline CDR1 and CDR2 sequences are LNHNV and YYDKDF (reference sequence). The CDR3 is made up of 12 amino acids. V trimming: 3 bases; J trimming: 11 bases; junction bases outside the gene matches: 6. The chain's CDR3 is CATSSSDRFYTF. The DNA of the CDR3 is TGTGCCACCAGCAGCTCGGACAGGTTTTACACCTTC.

This clonotype was counted only a few times. The chain employs TRBV10-3 and TRBJ2-7; the match to TRBD2 covers 10 bases. Germline V gene sequence: CDR1 ENHRY, CDR2 SYGVKD. There are 13 residues in the CDR3. J lost 3 bases, V lost 10 bases, and 6 bases had no gene match. The CDR3 DNA follows: TGTGCCAATTGGACTAGCGGCCACTACGAGCAGTACTTC. Protein product: CANWTSGHYEQYF.

This clonotype was seen repeatedly, ten times or more. The V and J genes are TRBV6-5 and TRBJ1-1; D unresolved. Germline lookup yields CDR1 MNHEY and CDR2 SVGAGI. Trimming left V 6 bases short and J 4 bases short, with 15 bases between. CDR3 length: 14 amino acids. The CDR3 loop reads CASSYSLGPTEAFF. CDR3 nucleotides: TGTGCCAGCAGCTATTCCCTCGGACCCACTGAAGCTTTCTTT.

J is TRBJ1-2 and V is TRBV3-1, with 9 bases matching TRBD1. This CDR3 is 15 amino acids long. V gave up 2 bases and J gave up 7 bases; unmatched junction bases: 8. Germline V gene data show CDR1 as LGHDT and CDR2 as YNNKEL (reference sequence). Here the CDR3 DNA reads TGTGCCAGCAGCCAACACCGGGACAGGGTCAGTGGCTACACCTTC. Protein: CASSQHRDRVSGYTF. The whole variable domain, filled in from reference TRBV3-1 and TRBJ1-2, reads DTAVSQTPKYLVTQMGNDKSIKCEQNLGHDTMYWYKQDSKKFLKIMFSYNNKELIINETVPNRFSPKSPDKAHLNLHINSLELGDSAVYFCASSQHRDRVSGYTFGSGTRLTVV.

This clonotype was counted at least ten times. This chain joins TRBV5-6 and TRBJ2-5, with 7 positions matching TRBD2. The CDR3 extends over 13 amino acids. The V gene end was trimmed by 5 bases and the J gene end by 7 bases; junction bases not matched to a gene: 8. Germline V gives CDR1 SGHDT, CDR2 YYEEEE. The CDR3 DNA reads as TGTGCCAGCAGACCGAGCGGGGTTGGGACCCAGTACTTC. It encodes CASRPSGVGTQYF.

V gene TRBV7-2 combines with J gene TRBJ1-2, with 9 bases lining up with TRBD1. Per the germline V gene, CDR1 is SGHTA and CDR2 is FQGNSA. The CDR3 has 14 amino acids. V trimming: 0 bases; J trimming: 8 bases; junction bases outside the gene matches: 4. Written as DNA, the CDR3 is TGTGCCAGCAGCTTAGCGGGACAGGGACGAGGCTACACCTTC. It translates to CASSLAGQGRGYTF.

This clonotype was found many times. The chain employs TRBV2 and TRBJ2-7; tentatively, D is TRBD2 (5 bases). Looked up from germline, CDR1 is SNHLY and CDR2 is FYNNEI. The V end lost 7 bases, the J end lost 0 bases, and 13 bases lay between the germline ends. The CDR3 contains 14 residues. Written as DNA, the CDR3 is TGTGCCAGCAACCCTGGAGGCTCCTCCTACGAGCAGTACTTC. Translated, it gives CASNPGGSSYEQYF.

A few counts support this clonotype. The chain is built from TRBV6-1 and TRBJ1-4; possible D gene TRBD1, 5 bases. This CDR3 spans 16 amino acids. The V gene's germline CDR1 is MNHNS and CDR2 SASEGT. V lost 1 base, J lost 8 bases, and 17 bases lay in between. The CDR3 DNA follows: TGTGCCAGCAGTGAAGGGGGGACCCGCAGAGGGGAAAAACTGTTTTTT. It yields the protein CASSEGGTRRGEKLFF.

The rearrangement uses TRBV7-2 and TRBJ1-5; maybe TRBD1 (5 bases). The length of the CDR3 is 14 residues. Germline values: CDR1 SGHTA, CDR2 FQGNSA. V lost 5 bases, J lost 11 bases, and 19 bases lay in between. As DNA, the CDR3 is TGTGCCAGCAGCCCAGGGACTGGGTACGAGACCCAGCATTTT. As protein: CASSPGTGYETQHF.

The rearrangement uses TRBV7-9 and TRBJ2-5; the D gene is possibly TRBD2 (5 bases). The CDR3 runs 14 residues. CDR1 and CDR2 (germline): SEHNR, FQNEAQ (reference sequence). V was cut by 3 bases and J by 7 bases, with 15 bases left in between. The CDR3 sequence is CASSLVPGWRTQYF. The CDR3 DNA reads TGTGCCAGCAGCTTGGTACCGGGGTGGAGGACCCAGTACTTC.

The genes are TRBV13 and TRBJ2-1, with D unclear. This CDR3 region has 15 residues. V was clipped by 6 bases and J by 2 bases, with 14 bases between them. Germline V lookup: CDR1 PRHDT, CDR2 FYEKMQ (reference sequence). In DNA form, the CDR3 reads TGTGCCAGCAGTGAATATAGTAGCCCCTACAATGAGCAGTTCTTC. It yields the protein CASSEYSSPYNEQFF. Filled out from reference TRBV13 and TRBJ2-1, the complete variable domain reads AAGVIQSPRHLIKEKRETATLKCYPIPRHDTVYWYQQGPGQDPQFLISFYEKMQSDKGSIPDRFSAQQFSDYHSELNMSSLELGDSALYFCASSEYSSPYNEQFFGPGTRLTVL.

This clonotype has a count of ten or more. The V call is TRBV19, the J call TRBJ1-2; a weak D match, TRBD1 (5 bases). The CDR3 spans 14 residues. Germline V gene data show CDR1 as LNHDA and CDR2 as SQIVND (reference sequence). Trimming cost V 3 bases and J 8 bases, with 16 bases left between them. CDR3 sequence: CASSMRGRAEGYTF. The CDR3 DNA is TGTGCCAGTAGTATGCGTGGCAGGGCTGAAGGCTACACCTTC.

This chain connects TRBV5-1 to TRBJ1-5, with D hard to call. This CDR3 contains 14 residues. Trimming shortened V by 4 bases and J by 6 bases, and 14 bases separated the two germline ends. CDR1 and CDR2 (germline): SGHRS, YFSETQ. In DNA form, the CDR3 reads TGCGCCAGCAGCGGGCGGGGTGTGGCTCAGCCCCAGCATTTT. It codes for CASSGRGVAQPQHF.

This clonotype was seen many times. V is TRBV7-6 and J is TRBJ2-5; D gene ambiguous. Germline CDR1 and CDR2: SGHVS and FNYEAQ. V was cut by 1 base and J by 2 bases, with 8 bases left in between. There are 14 residues in the CDR3. CDR3 DNA: TGTGCCAGCAGCTTAGTTTTGGGACAAGAGACCCAGTACTTC. It yields the protein CASSLVLGQETQYF.

This clonotype has ten or more counts. The CDR3 spells CASSAEGSGANVLTF. The CDR3 DNA is TGTGCCAGCTCGGCGGAAGGCTCTGGGGCCAACGTCCTGACTTTC. This rearrangement joins TRBV6-4 to TRBJ2-6; no definite D call. The CDR3 consists of 15 residues. Deletions cut 8 bases from V and 0 bases from J, with 11 bases between. Germline loops: CDR1 MRHNA, CDR2 SNTAGT.

This clonotype was observed at least ten times. The V call is TRBV5-1, the J call TRBJ1-1, with a weak D call TRBD1 (6 bases). The germline gives CDR1 SGHRS, CDR2 YFSETQ. The CDR3 contains 14 residues. Deletions cut 3 bases from V and 1 base from J, with 10 bases between. CDR3 region: CASSWWGRNTEAFF. In DNA, the CDR3 is TGCGCCAGCAGCTGGTGGGGGCGGAACACTGAAGCTTTCTTT.

This clonotype has just a few counts. The V gene is TRBV30, the J gene TRBJ2-5, with TRBD1 as a possible D gene (6 bases). V gave up 3 bases and J gave up 1 base, with 6 bases separating them. Germline CDR1 reads GTSNPN; CDR2 reads SVGIG (reference sequence). CDR3 length equals 12 residues. The CDR3 sequence is CAWRDSQETQYF. The CDR3, as DNA: TGTGCCTGGAGGGACAGCCAAGAGACCCAGTACTTC. Looking up the rest from reference TRBV30 and TRBJ2-5 gives the full variable domain: SQTIHQWPATLVQPVGSPLSLECTVEGTSNPNLYWYRQAAGRGLQLLFYSVGIGQISSEVPQNLSASRPQDRQFILSSKKLLLSDSGFYLCAWRDSQETQYFGPGTRLLVL.

Turning to this clonotype: Given a much more abundant clone one base away, this may be a read error. The V gene is TRBV20-1, the J gene TRBJ1-5; D is unresolved. The germline gives CDR1 DFQATT, CDR2 SNEGSKA (reference sequence). The CDR3 has 13 residues. Written as DNA, the CDR3 is TGCGGTGCTAGAGTTGATGGAAATCAGCCCCAGCATTTT. It translates to CGARVDGNQPQHF.

The chain combines TRBV5-6 with TRBJ2-5; perhaps TRBD2 as D (5 bases). Trimming removed 2 bases at V and 6 bases at J, with 8 bases between. Germline assignment: CDR1 SGHDT and CDR2 YYEEEE. The CDR3 is 12 amino acids. CDR3 protein: CASSFGEKTQYF. In nucleotides, the CDR3 is TGTGCCAGCAGCTTTGGGGAGAAGACCCAGTACTTC.

This clonotype came up many times. The rearrangement uses TRBV10-2 and TRBJ1-2; D remains ambiguous. Trimming took 2 bases from V and 5 from J, leaving 15 bases between them. CDR3 length: 15 amino acids. The germline V gene encodes CDR1 WSHSY and CDR2 SAAADI. This CDR3 reads CASSEPKGRRYGYTF. DNA of the CDR3: TGCGCCAGCAGTGAGCCGAAAGGACGGCGATATGGCTACACCTTC.

This clonotype was detected ten times or more. The junction departs from the called germline gene at one end, perhaps through a read error. This chain connects TRBV10-3 to TRBJ2-7; D is tentatively TRBD1 or TRBD2 (5 bases each). The CDR3 spans 18 residues. CDR1 is ENHRY and CDR2 is SYGVKD in the germline V gene. CDR3 region: CASSYLRDSSLRGYEQYF. As DNA, the CDR3 is TGTGCCAGCAGTTACCTCCGCGATTCCTCCCTGAGGGGCTACGAGCAGTACTTC.